A single sample gave rise to the 15 T cell receptor beta chains below, sequenced in a study of T cells in Graves' hyperthyroidism and ophthalmopathy. Amplified TCR beta CDR3 regions derived from RNA transcripts. HTBI primers were the set used in a first-round RT-PCR of the TCR CDR3. MiXCR, applied by TCRdb to the multiplex PCR reads, yields one record per CDR3 protein. The table shows approximately 400,000 distinct CDR3 sequences, with about a sixth occurring only once. The sample consisted of blood. The receptors were sampled from a woman between 18 and 29 years old with Graves' hyperthyroidism.

This clonotype was counted many times. V and J are TRBV28 and TRBJ2-7, with 10 bases identical to TRBD2. The V gene's germline CDR1 is MDHEN and CDR2 SYDVKM. The J segment lost 3 bases and the V segment lost 5 bases, leaving 7 bases of the junction unmatched. The CDR3 spans 15 residues. CDR3 sequence reads: CASSEAGTSDYEQYF. The CDR3 region has the DNA TGTGCCAGCAGTGAAGCCGGGACTAGCGACTACGAGCAGTACTTC.

This clonotype was counted many times. The chain couples TRBV20-1 to TRBJ2-7, with 8 bases aligning to TRBD2. The V gene end was trimmed by 5 bases and the J gene end by 4 bases; junction bases not matched to a gene: 7. This CDR3 has 13 residues. The germline V gene encodes CDR1 DFQATT and CDR2 SNEGSKA (reference sequence). The CDR3 protein is CSAPALADYEQYF. The CDR3, as DNA: TGCAGTGCTCCGGCACTAGCGGATTACGAGCAGTACTTC.

V usage is TRBV27 and J usage is TRBJ2-7, with 10 positions matching TRBD1. The CDR3 totals 14 residues. The germline V gene has CDR1 MNHEY and CDR2 SMNVEV (reference sequence). V shed 6 bases and J 5 bases; nucleotides not matched to a gene: 7. The chain's CDR3 is CASSPAGTGDEQYF. The CDR3 DNA reads as TGTGCCAGCAGCCCAGCCGGGACAGGGGACGAGCAGTACTTC.

This chain connects TRBV7-2 to TRBJ2-2; D gene unclear. The V gene lost 1 base and the J gene lost 0 bases, with 6 bases spanning the gap. Germline assignment: CDR1 SGHTA and CDR2 FQGNSA. This CDR3 spans 15 amino acids. The CDR3 region is CASSLGGSNTGELFF. The CDR3 DNA is TGTGCCAGCAGCTTAGGAGGATCGAACACCGGGGAGCTGTTTTTT.

This clonotype was observed many times. A single base separates this from a much larger clone, so it may be a read error. The chain is built from TRBV28 and TRBJ2-7; D is uncertain. This CDR3 region has 12 residues. The germline gives CDR1 MDHEN, CDR2 SYDVKM. The CDR3 here is CANSFGSYEQYF. In nucleotides, the CDR3 is TGTGCCAACAGTTTCGGCTCCTACGAGCAGTACTTC.

The chain links TRBV6-5 to TRBJ2-3; TRBD1 matches at 8 bases. Germline V CDR1 and CDR2: MNHEY, SVGAGI. The CDR3 contains 14 residues. Trimming removed 5 bases from V and 4 bases from J; junction bases left unmatched: 5. The chain's CDR3 is CASSHRGSSDTQYF. CDR3 nucleotides: TGTGCCAGCAGTCACAGGGGGTCATCAGATACGCAGTATTTT.

This clonotype was recorded a few times. The rearrangement joins TRBV20-1 to TRBJ2-5; TRBD2 agrees at 9 bases. The CDR3 spans 13 residues. V gave up 5 bases and J gave up 1 base; unmatched junction bases: 2. CDR1 and CDR2 from the germline V gene are DFQATT and SNEGSKA (reference sequence). The CDR3 DNA sequence: TGCAGTGCTCAGACTAGCGGCCAAGAGACCCAGTACTTC. Translation gives CSAQTSGQETQYF.

The gene calls are TRBV28 and TRBJ2-5, with D perhaps matching TRBD1 (6 bases). There are 15 residues in the CDR3. CDR1 and CDR2 from the germline V gene are MDHEN and SYDVKM. V was trimmed by 2 bases and J by 3 bases, leaving 13 bases between them. The CDR3 loop reads CASSLARRGEETQYF. The CDR3 nucleotides read TGTGCCAGCAGTTTAGCCCGCAGGGGAGAAGAGACCCAGTACTTC. Filled out from reference TRBV28 and TRBJ2-5, the complete variable domain reads DVKVTQSSRYLVKRTGEKVFLECVQDMDHENMFWYRQDPGLGLRLIYFSYDVKMKEKGDIPEGYSVSREKKERFSLILESASTNQTSMYLCASSLARRGEETQYFGPGTRLLVL.

This clonotype has at least ten counts. The rearrangement joins TRBV2 to TRBJ1-5; D is ambiguous. Germline V lookup: CDR1 SNHLY, CDR2 FYNNEI. The CDR3 sequence is 13 residues long. The V end lost 1 base, the J end lost 6 bases, and 7 bases lay between the germline ends. Here the CDR3 DNA reads TGTGCCAGCAGTGAAGGCCGAGCTCAGCCCCAGCATTTT. This gives the protein CASSEGRAQPQHF.

The chain couples TRBV29-1 to TRBJ1-1; 8 nucleotides match TRBD1. Per the germline V gene, CDR1 is SQVTM and CDR2 is ANQGSEA. The CDR3 runs to 14 residues. V trimming: 3 bases; J trimming: 1 base; junction bases outside the gene matches: 4. In DNA, the CDR3 is TGCAGCGTTGATCTAACAGGGGGGAACACTGAAGCTTTCTTT. Its translation: CSVDLTGGNTEAFF.

This clonotype was recorded many times. This chain connects TRBV4-1 to TRBJ2-3; D possibly corresponds to TRBD2 (5 bases). The V end was cut by 1 base, the J end by 4 bases, with 9 bases between. This CDR3 is built from 14 residues. The germline V gene encodes CDR1 MGHRA and CDR2 YSYEKL. As DNA, the CDR3 is TGCGCCAGCAGCCAAGCCGGGGTTTCAGATACGCAGTATTTT. Translated, it gives CASSQAGVSDTQYF.

This clonotype was found many times. The V gene is TRBV11-2, the J gene TRBJ2-5; D is undetermined. There are 12 residues in the CDR3. The V end lost 2 bases, the J end lost 4 bases, and 5 bases lay between the germline ends. CDR1 is SGHAT and CDR2 is FQNNGV in the germline V gene. The CDR3 reads CASSLIAETQYF. CDR3 nucleotides: TGTGCCAGCAGCTTAATCGCAGAGACCCAGTACTTC.

The chain is built from TRBV7-9 and TRBJ2-2, with 12 bases identical to TRBD2. CDR3 length equals 20 residues. V shed 0 bases and J 5 bases; nucleotides not matched to a gene: 13. CDR1 and CDR2 (germline): SEHNR, FQNEAQ (reference sequence). The CDR3, as DNA: TGTGCCAGCAGCTTAGCGCAAGGGAGTTCACTAGCGGGAGGAACCGGGGAGCTGTTTTTT. It yields the protein CASSLAQGSSLAGGTGELFF.

This clonotype was seen many times. This sequence joins TRBV12-3 or TRBV12-4 and TRBJ2-1; TRBD2 matches at 8 bases. The CDR3 covers 16 residues. V was pared by 0 bases and J by 4 bases, with 5 bases of the junction left unmatched. Here the CDR3 DNA reads TGTGCCAGCAGTTTAGCGGCGGGGGGCGGGTACAATGAGCAGTTCTTC. It specifies CASSLAAGGGYNEQFF.

In its sample, this clonotype was seen many times. The V call is TRBV6-5, the J call TRBJ2-7; perhaps D is TRBD1 or TRBD2 (5 bases each). Between the trimmed V and J ends, which lost 0 bases and 2 bases, there was a span of 11 bases. Looked up from germline, CDR1 is MNHEY and CDR2 is SVGAGI. The CDR3 has 15 amino acids. CDR3 DNA: TGTGCCAGCAGTTACTCGAGGGGTGACACCTACGAGCAGTACTTC. Amino acids: CASSYSRGDTYEQYF.